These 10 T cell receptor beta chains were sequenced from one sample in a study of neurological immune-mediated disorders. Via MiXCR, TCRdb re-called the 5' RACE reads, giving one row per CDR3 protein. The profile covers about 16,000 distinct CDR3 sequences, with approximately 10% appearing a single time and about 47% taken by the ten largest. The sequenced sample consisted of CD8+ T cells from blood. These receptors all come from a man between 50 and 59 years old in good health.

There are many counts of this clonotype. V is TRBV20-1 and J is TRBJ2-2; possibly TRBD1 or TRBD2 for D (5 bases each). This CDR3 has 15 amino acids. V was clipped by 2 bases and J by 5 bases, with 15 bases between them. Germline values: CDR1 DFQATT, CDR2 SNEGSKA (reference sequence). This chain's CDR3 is CSARFWDRETGELFF. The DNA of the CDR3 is TGCAGTGCTAGATTCTGGGACCGGGAAACCGGGGAGCTGTTTTTT.

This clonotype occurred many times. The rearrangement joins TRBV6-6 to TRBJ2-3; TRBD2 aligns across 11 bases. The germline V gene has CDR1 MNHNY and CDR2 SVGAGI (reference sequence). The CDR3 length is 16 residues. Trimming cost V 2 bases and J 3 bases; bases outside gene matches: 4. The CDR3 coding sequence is TGTGCCAGCAGTTACGCTAGCGGGAGGAGTACAGATACGCAGTATTTT. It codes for CASSYASGRSTDTQYF.

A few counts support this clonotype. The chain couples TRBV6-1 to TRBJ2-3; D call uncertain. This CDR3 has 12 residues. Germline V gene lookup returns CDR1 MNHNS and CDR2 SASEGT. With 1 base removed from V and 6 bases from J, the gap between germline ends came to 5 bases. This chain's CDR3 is CASSEGTDTQYF. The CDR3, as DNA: TGTGCCAGCAGTGAAGGGACGGATACGCAGTATTTT.

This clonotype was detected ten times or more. The CDR3 DNA follows: TGTGCCAGCCGTGGGACTAGCGGGAGCTCCTACAATGAGCAGTTCTTC. Protein: CASRGTSGSSYNEQFF. The chain couples TRBV7-9 to TRBJ2-1, with 14 bases fitting TRBD2. V trimming: 8 bases; J trimming: 0 bases; junction bases outside the gene matches: 3. This CDR3 is 16 amino acids long. From germline, CDR1 is SEHNR and CDR2 FQNEAQ (reference sequence). Together with reference TRBV7-9 and TRBJ2-1, the CDR3 gives the full variable domain: DTGVSQNPRHKITKRGQNVTFRCDPISEHNRLYWYRQTLGQGPEFLTYFQNEAQLEKSRLLSDRFSAERPKGSFSTLEIQRTEQGDSAMYLCASRGTSGSSYNEQFFGPGTRLTVL.

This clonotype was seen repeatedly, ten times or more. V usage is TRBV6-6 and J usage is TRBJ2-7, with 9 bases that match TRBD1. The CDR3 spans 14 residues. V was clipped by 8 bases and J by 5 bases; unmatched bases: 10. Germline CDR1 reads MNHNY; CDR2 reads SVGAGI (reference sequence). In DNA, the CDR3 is TGTGCCAGCGAAATAGGGACAGGGTCCCACGAGCAGTACTTC. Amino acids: CASEIGTGSHEQYF.

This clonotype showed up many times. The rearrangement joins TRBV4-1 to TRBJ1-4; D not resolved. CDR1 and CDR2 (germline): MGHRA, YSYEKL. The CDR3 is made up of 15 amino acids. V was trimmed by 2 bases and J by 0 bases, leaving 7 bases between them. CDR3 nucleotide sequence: TGCGCCAGCAGCCAAATGCATCCAACTAATGAAAAACTGTTTTTT. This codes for CASSQMHPTNEKLFF.

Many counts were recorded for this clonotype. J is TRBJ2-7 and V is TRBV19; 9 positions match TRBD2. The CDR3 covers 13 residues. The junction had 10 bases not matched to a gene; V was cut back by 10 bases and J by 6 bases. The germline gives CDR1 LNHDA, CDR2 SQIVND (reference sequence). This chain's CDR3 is CATRPAGGAEQYF. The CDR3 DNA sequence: TGTGCCACCCGACCAGCGGGAGGAGCCGAGCAGTACTTC.

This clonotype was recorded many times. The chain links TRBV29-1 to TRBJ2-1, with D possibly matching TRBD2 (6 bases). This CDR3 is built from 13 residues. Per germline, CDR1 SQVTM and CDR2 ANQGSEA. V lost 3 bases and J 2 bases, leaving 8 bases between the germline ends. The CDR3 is CSVEGLTYNEQFF. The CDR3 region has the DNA TGCAGCGTTGAGGGACTCACCTACAATGAGCAGTTCTTC.

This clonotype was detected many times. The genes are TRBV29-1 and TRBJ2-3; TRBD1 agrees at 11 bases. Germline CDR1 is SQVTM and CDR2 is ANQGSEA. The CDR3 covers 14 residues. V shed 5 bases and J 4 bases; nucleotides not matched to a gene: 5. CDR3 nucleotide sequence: TGCAGCGTTCACGGGACAGGGGGATCAGATACGCAGTATTTT. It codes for CSVHGTGGSDTQYF.

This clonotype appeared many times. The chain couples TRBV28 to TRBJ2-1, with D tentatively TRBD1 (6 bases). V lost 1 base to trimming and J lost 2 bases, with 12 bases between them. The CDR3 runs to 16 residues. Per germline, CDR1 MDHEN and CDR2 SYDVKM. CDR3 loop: CASSLFTGPPYNEQFF. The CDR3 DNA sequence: TGTGCCAGCAGTTTATTCACAGGGCCCCCCTACAATGAGCAGTTCTTC.